These 13 T cell receptor beta chains share one sample of origin, sequenced in a study of control samples from healthy donors and cancer patients. Assay: immunoSEQ multiplex PCR; the TCRdb copy retains only in-frame clones and omits some. The table includes 150,000 to 200,000 clones, roughly 92% detected once. Source material: blood. All receptors come from a man aged 25-45 years in good health.

V gene TRBV6-4 combines with J gene TRBJ2-2; maybe TRBD2 (7 bases). Germline lookup yields CDR1 MRHNA and CDR2 SNTAGT. V lost 6 bases and J lost 4, with 15 bases in between. The length of the CDR3 is 15 residues. CDR3 loop: CASRPWGGRTGELFF. For the CDR3, the DNA is TGTGCCAGCAGGCCTTGGGGGGGGCGCACCGGGGAGCTGTTTTTT.

The V gene is TRBV6-5, the J gene TRBJ2-3, with D possibly matching TRBD1 (5 bases). Germline assignment: CDR1 MNHEY and CDR2 SVGAGI. The CDR3 totals 16 residues. The V end was cut by 4 bases, the J end by 2 bases, with 16 bases between. The DNA of the CDR3 is TGTGCCAGCAGTTCCGTAGGGGCGGCAAACACAGATACGCAGTATTTT. It specifies CASSSVGAANTDTQYF.

This clone occurred once. The V gene is TRBV28, the J gene TRBJ1-2; 7 positions agree with TRBD1. The V gene end was trimmed by 6 bases and the J gene end by 4 bases; junction bases not matched to a gene: 8. This CDR3 is 14 amino acids long. The V gene's germline CDR1 is MDHEN and CDR2 SYDVKM. The CDR3: CASRKGGAGYGYTF. The CDR3 coding sequence is TGTGCCAGCAGAAAAGGGGGCGCGGGCTATGGCTACACCTTC.

The chain is built from TRBV7-2 and TRBJ2-4, with 9 bases aligning to TRBD1. V dropped 1 base and J dropped 0; count of bases not matched to a gene: 1. The CDR3 contains 16 residues. The germline V gene has CDR1 SGHTA and CDR2 FQGNSA. The DNA of the CDR3 is TGTGCCAGCAGCTTAGGGGGACAGGGAGCCAAAAACATTCAGTACTTC. The encoded protein is CASSLGGQGAKNIQYF.

The chain recombines TRBV6-6 with TRBJ1-4, with D perhaps matching TRBD1 (5 bases). Per germline, CDR1 MNHNY and CDR2 SVGAGI (reference sequence). V dropped 5 bases and J dropped 8 bases, with 12 bases sitting between them. The length of the CDR3 is 13 residues. The CDR3 DNA is TGTGCCAGCAGTCCCCTCGGGGCGGAAAAACTGTTTTTT. Protein product: CASSPLGAEKLFF.

This chain uses TRBV9 with TRBJ2-3; TRBD1 might be the D (5 bases). The germline V gene encodes CDR1 SGDLS and CDR2 YYNGEE. V dropped 0 bases and J dropped 4 bases, with 15 bases sitting between them. The CDR3 consists of 16 residues. The CDR3 reads CASSVVWSGYPDTQYF. The CDR3, as DNA: TGTGCCAGCAGCGTAGTCTGGTCAGGGTACCCAGATACGCAGTATTTT. Drawing the rest from reference TRBV9 and TRBJ2-3, the complete variable domain is DSGVTQTPKHLITATGQRVTLRCSPRSGDLSVYWYQQSLDQGLQFLIQYYNGEERAKGNILERFSAQQFPDLHSELNLSSLELGDSALYFCASSVVWSGYPDTQYFGPGTRLTVL.

The chain is built from TRBV27 and TRBJ2-7, with D unclear. CDR1 is MNHEY, CDR2 SMNVEV, per germline (reference sequence). Trimming left V 5 bases short and J 2 bases short, with 16 bases between. CDR3 length equals 15 residues. CDR3 amino acids: CASSGKGLGPYEQYF. The CDR3, as DNA: TGTGCCAGCAGTGGTAAGGGATTAGGACCCTACGAGCAGTACTTC.

The V call is TRBV3-1 (or the pseudogene TRBV3-2), the J call TRBJ2-5; D is possibly TRBD2 (5 bases). The CDR3 loop spans 16 amino acids. Germline CDR1 LGHDT, CDR2 YNNKEL (reference sequence). Trimming removed 1 base at V and 5 bases at J, with 17 bases between. In DNA, the CDR3 is TGTGCCAGCAGCCAAGGGGGAGTAGCGAGTGGGGAGACCCAGTACTTC. It codes for CASSQGGVASGETQYF.

V gene TRBV28 combines with J gene TRBJ1-2, with D possibly matching TRBD1 (6 bases). Germline V gene data show CDR1 as MDHEN and CDR2 as SYDVKM. Between the trimmed V and J ends, which lost 4 bases and 1 base, there was a span of 16 bases. The CDR3 is 16 amino acids. The CDR3 bases are TGTGCCAGCAGTTCGGGCGAGGGGGGGCGTAACTATGGCTACACCTTC. Translating it yields CASSSGEGGRNYGYTF.

The CDR3 reads CASRPSGTDTQYF. In DNA, the CDR3 is TGTGCCAGCAGGCCGAGCGGCACAGATACGCAGTATTTT. The chain recombines TRBV12-3 or TRBV12-4 with TRBJ2-3; unclear D gene. The CDR3 runs to 13 residues. The V gene lost 6 bases and the J gene lost 1 base, with 8 bases spanning the gap.

This chain joins TRBV24-1 and TRBJ1-1; 11 nucleotides line up with TRBD1. Germline V gene lookup returns CDR1 KGHDR and CDR2 SFDVKD. V lost 2 bases to trimming and J lost 2 bases; unmatched junction nucleotides: 9. This CDR3 region has 18 residues. The CDR3 DNA reads as TGTGCCACCAGTGATTCCCAAGGGACAGGGGGGGGAAACACTGAAGCTTTCTTT. Its translation is CATSDSQGTGGGNTEAFF.

The chain recombines TRBV28 with TRBJ1-4, with D possibly matching TRBD1 (6 bases). The CDR3 sequence is 14 residues long. Trimming stripped 7 bases from V and 4 bases from J, with 13 bases between. In germline, CDR1 is MDHEN, CDR2 SYDVKM. The CDR3 sequence is CASNLQGINEKLFF. Written as DNA, the CDR3 is TGTGCCAGCAACTTACAGGGCATTAATGAAAAACTGTTTTTT.

The gene calls are TRBV2 and TRBJ1-5; no definite D call. The germline V gene encodes CDR1 SNHLY and CDR2 FYNNEI. CDR3 length equals 15 residues. V was trimmed by 1 base and J by 8 bases, leaving 15 bases between them. CDR3 sequence reads: CASSEEAAGLKPQHF. The CDR3 nucleotides are TGTGCCAGCAGTGAAGAGGCGGCTGGGTTGAAGCCCCAGCATTTT.